The 14 T cell receptor beta chains presented below share a single source sample, sequenced in a study of vaccination effects on CD4 cells after COVID-19. Sequencing followed a ViraFEST assay step that expanded antigen-specific CD4+ T cells with viral peptide pools. The authors isolated CD4+ T cells after about 10 days of culture. Prior SARS-CoV-2 infection was absent in the vaccine recipients, as shown by negative nucleocapsid antibodies. Assay: immunoSEQ multiplex PCR; the TCRdb copy retains only in-frame clones and omits some. Among tens of thousands of clones listed, roughly three quarters were seen once. Their specific antigens are unknown. Sequenced here: CD4+ T cells from PBMCs cultured with HCoV-NL63 spike peptides, sampled before COVID-19 vaccination. The receptor set was obtained from a human donor who received a COVID-19 vaccine.

CDR3 amino acids: CASSYLQGAQTQYF. For the CDR3, the DNA is TGTGCCAGCAGTTACCTACAGGGGGCGCAGACCCAGTACTTC. J is TRBJ2-5 and V is TRBV6-2 or TRBV6-3; TRBD1 agrees at 9 bases. Germline lookup yields CDR1 MNHEY and CDR2 SVGEGT. This CDR3 is 14 amino acids long. V dropped 2 bases and J dropped 6; count of bases not matched to a gene: 4.

This clone appeared a few times. The V gene is TRBV7-3, the J gene TRBJ1-6; perhaps TRBD1 as D (5 bases). The CDR3 loop spans 15 amino acids. V was pared by 2 bases and J by 9 bases, with 14 bases between. The germline V gene encodes CDR1 SGHTA and CDR2 FQGTGA. The CDR3 spells CASSLGARAGSPLHF. The DNA for the CDR3 is TGTGCCAGCAGCTTAGGGGCCAGGGCCGGTTCACCCCTCCACTTT.

CDR3 residues: CASSYSAGGRIWGQYV. CDR3 DNA sequence: TGTGCCAGCAGTTACTCTGCAGGGGGCCGCATTTGGGGGCAGTACGTC. The chain combines TRBV6-6 with TRBJ2-7, with 8 bases fitting TRBD1. J lost 9 bases, V lost 0 bases, and 13 bases had no gene match. The CDR3 is 16 residues long. The germline CDR1 and CDR2 sequences are MNHNY and SVGAGI (reference sequence).

CDR3 DNA: TGTGCCATCAGTGGGGGACAGGGATCCGTTCGCGAGCAGTACGTC. It translates to CAISGGQGSVREQYV. The chain employs TRBV10-3 and TRBJ2-7, with TRBD1 identical over 9 bases. In germline, CDR1 is ENHRY, CDR2 SYGVKD. J gave up 6 bases and V 4 bases, and 10 bases lay outside the gene matches. The CDR3 has 15 residues.

The V call is TRBV9, the J call TRBJ2-2, with 9 bases identical to TRBD1. After removal of 2 bases from V and 0 bases from J, the junction contained 2 bases not matched to a gene. Germline CDR1 is SGDLS and CDR2 is YYNGEE. The CDR3 spans 16 residues. The DNA for the CDR3 is TGTGCCAGCAGCGTCACAGGGGGCTCGAACACCGGGGAGCTGTTTTTT. This gives the protein CASSVTGGSNTGELFF.

The chain couples TRBV6-1 to TRBJ2-5; D perhaps matches TRBD2 (7 bases). V was shortened by 5 bases and J by 4 bases, with 17 bases between the two germline ends. CDR3 size: 15 residues. Germline lookup yields CDR1 MNHNS and CDR2 SASEGT. CDR3 sequence: CASSRGGLGAETQYF. CDR3 bases: TGTGCCAGCAGTCGGGGAGGGTTGGGGGCAGAGACCCAGTACTTC.

This clone was seen a single time. This rearrangement joins TRBV6-7 to TRBJ1-2; D gene ambiguous. TRBV6-7 is an ORF, with its function uncertain. The CDR3 consists of 14 residues. V lost 0 bases and J 2 bases, leaving 7 bases between the germline ends. CDR3 sequence (DNA): TGTGCCAGCAGTTACTCGATCCGGAACTATGGCTACACCTTC. It yields the protein CASSYSIRNYGYTF.

The chain combines TRBV4-3 with TRBJ1-4; TRBD1 might be the D (5 bases). Germline lookup yields CDR1 LGHNA and CDR2 YSLEER. Trimming pared 2 bases from V and 3 bases from J, leaving 10 bases between. The CDR3 has 15 residues. The CDR3 protein is CASSQRQTPNEKLFF. DNA of the CDR3: TGCGCCAGCAGCCAACGACAGACCCCTAATGAAAAACTGTTTTTT.

The gene calls are TRBV15 and TRBJ1-5; maybe TRBD1 (6 bases). Germline CDR1 LNHNV, CDR2 YYDKDF (reference sequence). The CDR3 consists of 12 residues. V was shortened by 3 bases and J by 16 bases, with 16 bases between the two germline ends. Written as DNA, the CDR3 is TGTGCCACCAGCAGCATCCCGGGACACCTACATTTT. This gives the protein CATSSIPGHLHF.

The genes are TRBV27 and TRBJ2-7; D may be TRBD1 (6 bases). The germline V gene encodes CDR1 MNHEY and CDR2 SMNVEV (reference sequence). The CDR3 is 13 amino acids. The V end lost 5 bases, the J end lost 4 bases, and 12 bases lay between the germline ends. The CDR3 nucleotides are TGTGCCAGCAGTAGGACAGTGGGGTACGAGCAGTACGTC. Translated: CASSRTVGYEQYV.

The chain has TRBV11-1 and TRBJ1-4; perhaps TRBD1 as D (6 bases). Germline V gives CDR1 SGHAT, CDR2 FQDESV (reference sequence). V was cut by 5 bases and J by 11 bases, with 18 bases left in between. The length of the CDR3 is 14 residues. The CDR3 is CASSRATTGPKLFF. The CDR3 DNA is TGTGCCAGCAGCCGAGCCACTACAGGGCCCAAACTGTTTTTT.

This rearrangement joins TRBV18 to TRBJ2-1; TRBD1 matches at 7 bases. The CDR3 covers 12 residues. Germline-derived CDR1 and CDR2 are KGHSH and LQKENI. J lost 10 bases, V lost 4 bases, and 4 bases had no gene match. CDR3 bases: TGTGCCAGCTCACTGACAGGGAGCGAGCAGTTCTTC. It yields the protein CASSLTGSEQFF.

This clone appeared a few times. The rearrangement joins TRBV7-9 to TRBJ1-1; no clear D. The CDR3 covers 13 residues. Germline values: CDR1 SEHNR, CDR2 FQNEAQ (reference sequence). Deletions cut 5 bases from V and 6 bases from J, with 13 bases between. The CDR3 coding sequence is TGTGCCAGCAGCCCCGGCGGATACGCTGAAGCTTTCTTT. Residues: CASSPGGYAEAFF. Filled out from reference TRBV7-9 and TRBJ1-1, the complete variable domain reads DTGVSQNPRHKITKRGQNVTFRCDPISEHNRLYWYRQTLGQGPEFLTYFQNEAQLEKSRLLSDRFSAERPKGSFSTLEIQRTEQGDSAMYLCASSPGGYAEAFFGQGTRLTVV.

The chain is built from TRBV5-1 and TRBJ1-3; no reliable D call. This CDR3 is 16 amino acids long. V was shortened by 0 bases and J by 2 bases, with 12 bases between the two germline ends. Germline CDR1 is SGHRS and CDR2 is YFSETQ. The CDR3 here is CASSLGAGAPGNTIYF. CDR3 DNA: TGCGCCAGCAGCTTGGGGGCAGGCGCACCTGGAAACACCATATATTTT.